The 18 T cell receptor beta chains below were found in one sample sequenced in a study of shared clonotypes between healthy human individuals. TCRdb's copy holds only in-frame clones and misses some; the assay was immunoSEQ multiplex PCR. The sample records over a million clones, roughly 70% being singletons. Sequencing was carried out using memory CD4+ T cells sorted from blood. This sample's subset: CD45RA-negative fraction. The receptor set was obtained from a man between 18 and 35 years old in good health.

Regarding this clone: Mismatch with germline at one junction end may stem from a read error. The chain combines TRBV4-3 with TRBJ1-2; D is undetermined. Germline assignment: CDR1 LGHNA and CDR2 YSLEER. The length of the CDR3 is 16 residues. The CDR3 region has the DNA TGCGCCAGCAGCCAAGGCCTTCCAACCACTAAGTATGGCTACACCTTC. Translation: CASSQGLPTTKYGYTF.

The chain couples TRBV5-8 to TRBJ2-5, with 15 bases lining up with TRBD2. With V trimmed by 4 bases and J by 4 bases, 5 bases remained unmatched. This CDR3 spans 16 amino acids. Germline V gives CDR1 SGHTS, CDR2 YDEGEE. The DNA for the CDR3 is TGTGCCAGCAGCCCGGGACTAGCGGGAGGAAGAGAGACCCAGTACTTC. As protein: CASSPGLAGGRETQYF.

The V call is TRBV10-2, the J call TRBJ2-3, with D possibly being TRBD2 (6 bases). Trimming took 3 bases from V and 5 from J, leaving 12 bases between them. CDR1 is WSHSY and CDR2 is SAAADI in the germline V gene. This CDR3 has 14 residues. CDR3 coding DNA: TGCGCCAGCAGTGATGGGCTAGCGAAAGATACGCAGTATTTT. Its translation is CASSDGLAKDTQYF.

The J gene is TRBJ2-4, the V gene TRBV7-8; 11 bases match TRBD2. The junction had 17 bases not matched to a gene; V was cut back by 4 bases and J by 6 bases. Germline V gene lookup returns CDR1 SGHVS and CDR2 FQNEAQ. The CDR3 totals 19 residues. This chain's CDR3 is CASSSKYLGLAELGNIQYF. As DNA, the CDR3 is TGTGCCAGCAGCTCGAAATACTTGGGACTAGCGGAGTTGGGAAACATTCAGTACTTC.

The chain recombines TRBV6-1 with TRBJ1-2; D may be TRBD1 (5 bases). The CDR3 totals 12 residues. CDR1 is MNHNS, CDR2 SASEGT, per germline. The ends were cut back, 8 bases at V and 8 bases at J, with 15 bases in the middle. CDR3 residues: CASRWGREGYTF. CDR3 bases: TGTGCCAGCCGGTGGGGGAGAGAGGGCTACACCTTC.

The chain uses TRBV18 and TRBJ2-6; a weak D match, TRBD1 (5 bases). This CDR3 has 16 residues. CDR1 and CDR2 (germline): KGHSH, LQKENI. V shed 6 bases and J shed 2 bases, with 14 bases lying between them. CDR3 nucleotide sequence: TGTGCCAGCTCCCCCTTGACAGTGACTGGGGCCAACGTCCTGACTTTC. It translates to CASSPLTVTGANVLTF. Together with reference TRBV18 and TRBJ2-6, the CDR3 gives the full variable domain: NAGVMQNPRHLVRRRGQEARLRCSPMKGHSHVYWYRQLPEEGLKFMVYLQKENIIDESGMPKERFSAEFPKEGPSILRIQQVVRGDSAAYFCASSPLTVTGANVLTFGAGSRLTVL.

The rearrangement links TRBV18 to TRBJ1-4, with TRBD1 matching over 8 bases. This CDR3 region has 15 residues. Per the germline V gene, CDR1 is KGHSH and CDR2 is LQKENI. Trimming removed 4 bases from V and 8 bases from J; junction bases left unmatched: 9. The CDR3 DNA sequence: TGTGCCAGCTCACTCGGACAGGGCGAGGGAGAAAAACTGTTTTTT. Translation: CASSLGQGEGEKLFF.

Note on this clone: Other DNA sequences in the sample encode the same CDR3. This chain uses TRBV2 with TRBJ1-3; D is undetermined. CDR3 length: 14 amino acids. Germline V lookup: CDR1 SNHLY, CDR2 FYNNEI. The V gene lost 1 base and the J gene lost 0 bases, with 4 bases spanning the gap. The CDR3 DNA reads TGTGCCAGCAGTGAAGGCAACTCTGGAAACACCATATATTTT. It is translated as CASSEGNSGNTIYF.

The chain recombines TRBV10-3 with TRBJ2-1; 10 bases map to TRBD2. The V segment lost 10 bases and the J segment 5 bases; nucleotides outside the gene matches: 5. The CDR3 is made up of 13 amino acids. Per germline, CDR1 ENHRY and CDR2 SYGVKD. The CDR3 sequence: CATTSGEDNEQFF. CDR3 DNA: TGTGCCACCACTAGCGGGGAAGACAATGAGCAGTTCTTC.

This chain joins TRBV5-1 and TRBJ2-5, with TRBD2 matching over 16 bases. Germline CDR1 and CDR2: SGHRS and YFSETQ. This CDR3 spans 19 amino acids. The ends lost 0 bases at V and 5 bases at J; junction bases unmatched: 10. CDR3 in amino acids: CASSLGAGTSGGASETQYF. CDR3 nucleotides: TGCGCCAGCAGCTTGGGCGCAGGGACTAGCGGGGGGGCGTCGGAGACCCAGTACTTC.

The chain joins TRBV7-2 to TRBJ2-5; no clear D. CDR1 is SGHTA, CDR2 FQGNSA, per germline. V dropped 0 bases and J dropped 5 bases, with 16 bases sitting between them. The CDR3 runs to 16 residues. The CDR3 reads CASSLAKSLTEETQYF. The CDR3, as DNA: TGTGCCAGCAGCTTAGCGAAGTCTCTAACCGAGGAGACCCAGTACTTC.

The chain has TRBV11-2 and TRBJ2-5; 8 bases fit TRBD2. The germline V gene encodes CDR1 SGHAT and CDR2 FQNNGV. The CDR3 totals 15 residues. Trimming at V came to 6 bases and at J to 6 bases, leaving 12 bases not matched to a gene. CDR3: CASSSGLGDYQTQYF. CDR3 in DNA: TGTGCCAGCAGTTCGGGACTAGGGGATTATCAGACCCAGTACTTC.

The genes are TRBV18 and TRBJ1-5, with 8 bases fitting TRBD1. Germline loops: CDR1 KGHSH, CDR2 LQKENI. Germline trimming cut 4 bases from V and 7 bases from J; bases unmatched to any gene: 6. The CDR3 has 14 residues. DNA of the CDR3: TGTGCCAGCTCACAACAGGGGGGCGTACAGCCCCAGCATTTT. This codes for CASSQQGGVQPQHF.

This clone showed up just a few times. J is TRBJ1-5 and V is TRBV7-9; maybe TRBD1 (5 bases). Germline V gene lookup returns CDR1 SEHNR and CDR2 FQNEAQ (reference sequence). CDR3 length: 18 residues. Trimming removed 1 base from V and 5 bases from J, with 21 bases in between. The CDR3 is CASSLDKGSEWDDQPQHF. The CDR3 nucleotides are TGTGCCAGCAGCTTAGACAAGGGGAGCGAGTGGGATGATCAGCCCCAGCATTTT.

The rearrangement links TRBV19 to TRBJ2-5; 8 positions match TRBD1. V trimming: 4 bases; J trimming: 2 bases; junction bases outside the gene matches: 12. The CDR3 consists of 17 residues. CDR1 is LNHDA, CDR2 SQIVND, per germline (reference sequence). CDR3 loop: CASSTLGQGMGQETQYF. In DNA, the CDR3 is TGTGCCAGTAGTACCCTCGGACAGGGCATGGGGCAAGAGACCCAGTACTTC.

The chain combines TRBV5-1 with TRBJ2-5; TRBD2 aligns across 8 bases. J was trimmed by 5 bases and V by 4 bases; bases with no gene match: 10. From germline, CDR1 is SGHRS and CDR2 YFSETQ. CDR3 size: 15 residues. CDR3 DNA: TGCGCCAGCAGCCTAGCCGGGACTAGTAGGGAGACCCAGTACTTC. The encoded protein is CASSLAGTSRETQYF.

The chain uses TRBV5-4 and TRBJ1-2; 7 bases match TRBD1. Germline CDR1 is SGHNT and CDR2 is YYREEE (reference sequence). V was clipped by 4 bases and J by 1 base; unmatched bases: 7. This CDR3 has 15 amino acids. As DNA, the CDR3 is TGTGCCAGCAGCGCGGGACAGCCCCTTAACTATGGCTACACCTTC. Its protein product is CASSAGQPLNYGYTF.

This chain connects TRBV27 to TRBJ2-3; either TRBD1 or TRBD2 may supply D (5 bases each). Trimming removed 3 bases at V and 0 bases at J, with 10 bases between. The CDR3 loop spans 15 amino acids. Germline V gene lookup returns CDR1 MNHEY and CDR2 SMNVEV (reference sequence). CDR3 region: CASSFRDPSTDTQYF. The CDR3 coding sequence is TGTGCCAGCAGTTTTCGGGACCCTAGCACAGATACGCAGTATTTT.